The 23 T cell receptor beta chains in this list originate from one sample, sequenced in a study of early T cells in non-severe SARS-CoV-2 infection. TCRdb recomputed calls from the 5' RACE reads with MiXCR, one row per CDR3 protein. The data show around 62,000 distinct CDR3 sequences, over 4.5% seen once. The sequencing sample was made of whole blood. All receptors derive from an adult who was a healthcare worker with PCR-confirmed SARS-CoV-2 infection or an uninfected control (not recorded which).

Regarding this clonotype: It may be a read error: a sequence one base away is much more abundant. The chain links TRBV29-1 to TRBJ1-3; 7 bases are a match to TRBD1. Trimming took 8 bases from V and 0 from J; bases not matched to a gene: 7. Germline V gene data show CDR1 as SQVTM and CDR2 as ANQGSEA. The CDR3 is 14 amino acids. The CDR3 here is CSIIRDSSGNTIYF. The CDR3 DNA follows: TGCAGCATCATCCGGGACAGCTCTGGAAACACCATATATTTT.

V usage is TRBV5-5 and J usage is TRBJ2-1, with TRBD2 matching 10 bases. CDR1 and CDR2 from the germline V gene are SGHKS and YYEKEE (reference sequence). This CDR3 contains 17 residues. The V and J ends lost 4 bases and 8 bases, in that order; junction bases with no gene match: 15. For the CDR3, the DNA is TGTGCCAGCAGCCCGACTACAGGACTAGCGGAATCGGATGAGCAGTTCTTC. It codes for CASSPTTGLAESDEQFF.

This clonotype was detected many times. This chain links TRBV7-9 with TRBJ2-2; no clear D gene. The V gene lost 1 base and the J gene lost 7 bases, with 7 bases spanning the gap. Per germline, CDR1 SEHNR and CDR2 FQNEAQ (reference sequence). The CDR3 runs to 13 residues. CDR3 in amino acids: CASSLETGGELFF. In DNA, the CDR3 is TGTGCCAGCAGCTTAGAAACGGGCGGGGAGCTGTTTTTT. Full variable domain (remainder filled in from reference TRBV7-9 and TRBJ2-2): DTGVSQNPRHKITKRGQNVTFRCDPISEHNRLYWYRQTLGQGPEFLTYFQNEAQLEKSRLLSDRFSAERPKGSFSTLEIQRTEQGDSAMYLCASSLETGGELFFGEGSRLTVL.

This clonotype was detected a few times. The chain links TRBV9 to TRBJ2-2, with 9 nucleotides matching TRBD1. This CDR3 has 17 amino acids. CDR1 is SGDLS, CDR2 YYNGEE, per germline. Unmatched junction bases numbered 7, after V lost 0 bases and J lost 4 bases. This CDR3 reads CASSVGRNRGRTGELFF. CDR3 sequence (DNA): TGTGCCAGCAGCGTAGGGAGAAACAGGGGGCGCACCGGGGAGCTGTTTTTT.

This clonotype has a count of ten or more. The chain uses TRBV29-1 and TRBJ2-7; D is ambiguous. The CDR3 totals 11 residues. V lost 3 bases and J 7 bases, leaving 10 bases between the germline ends. Per germline, CDR1 SQVTM and CDR2 ANQGSEA. CDR3 nucleotide sequence: TGCAGCGTTGATTCTGGGTGGGAGCAGTACTTC. It is translated as CSVDSGWEQYF.

This clonotype was counted ten times or more. The chain has TRBV20-1 and TRBJ2-5; the match to TRBD2 covers 12 bases. V shed 4 bases, J shed 4 bases, and the junction held 10 bases outside the gene matches. Germline CDR1 and CDR2: DFQATT and SNEGSKA (reference sequence). This CDR3 comprises 16 residues. CDR3 in DNA: TGCAGTGCTACTATACCTAGCGGGGGGGCCGGAGAGACCCAGTACTTC. Translated: CSATIPSGGAGETQYF.

This clonotype was recorded at least ten times. The V and J genes are TRBV20-1 and TRBJ2-7; tentatively, D is TRBD2 (6 bases). Germline V gives CDR1 DFQATT, CDR2 SNEGSKA (reference sequence). The CDR3 contains 12 residues. V dropped 3 bases and J dropped 5 bases, with 11 bases sitting between them. CDR3 in DNA: TGCAGTGCTAGCGGGAGTTTTGACGAGCAGTACTTC. It specifies CSASGSFDEQYF.

This clonotype was counted ten times or more. This chain connects TRBV27 to TRBJ1-1, with D uncertain. Germline CDR1 is MNHEY and CDR2 is SMNVEV (reference sequence). V lost 4 bases to trimming and J lost 0 bases, with 18 bases between them. This CDR3 is built from 17 residues. This chain's CDR3 is CASSWERNPFMNTEAFF. For the CDR3, the DNA is TGTGCCAGCAGTTGGGAGCGAAATCCTTTTATGAACACTGAAGCTTTCTTT.

CDR3 nucleotide sequence: TGTGCCAGCAGCTTGGGACGAGGGGAGACCCAGTACTTC. Its protein is CASSLGRGETQYF. The chain links TRBV5-6 to TRBJ2-5, with TRBD2 as a possible D gene (5 bases). Germline CDR1 SGHDT, CDR2 YYEEEE. V was trimmed by 0 bases and J by 5 bases, leaving 8 bases between them. This CDR3 is 13 amino acids long.

This clonotype was observed at least ten times. This chain links TRBV20-1 with TRBJ2-1; D unclear. V was trimmed by 3 bases and J by 0 bases, leaving 15 bases between them. The CDR3 has 16 amino acids. The germline CDR1 and CDR2 sequences are DFQATT and SNEGSKA (reference sequence). CDR3 nucleotides: TGCAGTGCTAGGGGTCAAAGCGAATACTCCTACAATGAGCAGTTCTTC. It is translated as CSARGQSEYSYNEQFF.

The chain uses TRBV9 and TRBJ1-1; unclear D gene. Germline V gene lookup returns CDR1 SGDLS and CDR2 YYNGEE. CDR3 length: 14 amino acids. Trimming removed 0 bases at V and 3 bases at J, with 9 bases between. CDR3 protein: CASSVVGWDTEAFF. In DNA, the CDR3 is TGTGCCAGCAGCGTAGTTGGCTGGGACACTGAAGCTTTCTTT.

Many counts were recorded for this clonotype. The rearrangement uses TRBV15 and TRBJ2-1; 11 bases agree with TRBD1. The V and J ends lost 4 bases and 7 bases, in that order; junction bases with no gene match: 6. The CDR3 consists of 15 residues. Germline V CDR1 and CDR2: LNHNV, YYDKDF (reference sequence). The CDR3 DNA follows: TGTGCCACCAGCAAGGACAGGGGGCTTATAAATGAGCAGTTCTTC. This sequence encodes CATSKDRGLINEQFF.

There are many counts of this clonotype. The V and J genes are TRBV7-2 and TRBJ2-3, with TRBD2 identical over 10 bases. The CDR3 runs to 15 residues. V was pared by 5 bases and J by 6 bases, with 8 bases of the junction left unmatched. Per the germline V gene, CDR1 is SGHTA and CDR2 is FQGNSA. The CDR3 region is CASSPLAGEADTQYF. CDR3 sequence (DNA): TGTGCCAGCAGCCCGCTAGCGGGAGAAGCCGATACGCAGTATTTT.

This clonotype was found many times. This rearrangement joins TRBV11-2 to TRBJ1-1; 9 bases line up with TRBD1. This CDR3 is built from 15 residues. V lost 5 bases to trimming and J lost 0 bases; unmatched junction nucleotides: 4. The germline V gene encodes CDR1 SGHAT and CDR2 FQNNGV. CDR3 coding DNA: TGTGCCAGCAGCGGACAGGGGCGTTTGAACACTGAAGCTTTCTTT. It translates to CASSGQGRLNTEAFF.

At least ten counts were recorded for this clonotype. The chain has TRBV6-2 or TRBV6-3 and TRBJ2-5; TRBD1 might be the D (6 bases). Per germline, CDR1 MNHEY and CDR2 SVGEGT. The CDR3 covers 15 residues. V dropped 2 bases and J dropped 2 bases, with 12 bases sitting between them. The CDR3 region is CASSYTGTPQETQYF. The CDR3 DNA is TGTGCCAGCAGTTACACCGGGACACCTCAAGAGACCCAGTACTTC.

The chain joins TRBV10-3 to TRBJ2-1; D possibly corresponds to TRBD1 (5 bases). The germline V and J ends were trimmed by 11 bases and 7 bases, with 12 bases remaining between them. CDR1 and CDR2 from the germline V gene are ENHRY and SYGVKD. The CDR3 length is 11 residues. CDR3: CASKQENEQFF. The CDR3 DNA follows: TGTGCCTCCAAACAGGAAAATGAGCAGTTCTTC.

This clonotype was detected a few times. Relative to the germline gene, one junction end is altered; a read error may explain this. The chain joins TRBV2 to TRBJ2-3; possibly TRBD1 for D (6 bases). This CDR3 spans 14 amino acids. Germline values: CDR1 SNHLY, CDR2 FYNNEI. CDR3 region: CASTEQGFGDTQYF. The CDR3 DNA follows: TGTGCCAGCACTGAACAGGGATTTGGGGATACGCAGTATTTT.

This clonotype has ten or more counts. The chain joins TRBV2 to TRBJ2-7; D possibly corresponds to TRBD2 (5 bases). CDR1 SNHLY and CDR2 FYNNEI come from the germline V gene. V shed 7 bases and J shed 6 bases, with 13 bases lying between them. The CDR3 contains 12 residues. DNA of the CDR3: TGTGCCAGCACACTAGTCCTCTTCGAGCAGTACTTC. The encoded protein is CASTLVLFEQYF.

This clonotype was recorded at least ten times. The chain links TRBV28 to TRBJ2-7; D is perhaps TRBD1 (6 bases). The CDR3 has 13 residues. CDR1 is MDHEN and CDR2 is SYDVKM in the germline V gene. The V end was cut by 5 bases, the J end by 1 base, with 9 bases between. The CDR3 DNA reads TGTGCCAGCAGTGCCGGACAGTCCTACGAGCAGTACTTC. It yields the protein CASSAGQSYEQYF.

In this sample, this clonotype turned up many times. The J gene is TRBJ2-3, the V gene TRBV11-2, with D hard to call. Trimming removed 5 bases at V and 5 bases at J, with 8 bases between. The CDR3 consists of 12 residues. In germline, CDR1 is SGHAT, CDR2 FQNNGV. The CDR3 spells CASSLSGDTQYF. Written as DNA, the CDR3 is TGTGCCAGCAGCCTCTCAGGAGATACGCAGTATTTT.

The chain combines TRBV20-1 with TRBJ1-4, with D possibly being TRBD1 (6 bases). Trimming left V 5 bases short and J 10 bases short, with 11 bases between. This CDR3 is built from 11 residues. Per the germline V gene, CDR1 is DFQATT and CDR2 is SNEGSKA (reference sequence). CDR3 region: CSAYQGGKLFF. The CDR3 nucleotides read TGCAGTGCTTACCAAGGGGGAAAACTGTTTTTT.

This clonotype was counted many times. V gene TRBV5-6 combines with J gene TRBJ2-5; maybe TRBD1 (6 bases). The CDR3 totals 14 residues. CDR1 and CDR2 (germline): SGHDT, YYEEEE. The V gene lost 4 bases and the J gene lost 0 bases, with 10 bases spanning the gap. CDR3 residues: CASSPGQNQETQYF. CDR3 in DNA: TGTGCCAGCAGCCCAGGACAGAACCAAGAGACCCAGTACTTC.

The chain links TRBV20-1 to TRBJ2-5; D is unclear. This CDR3 contains 14 residues. V was pared by 1 base and J by 2 bases, with 11 bases between. Germline lookup yields CDR1 DFQATT and CDR2 SNEGSKA (reference sequence). In nucleotides, the CDR3 is TGCAGTGCTAGAGGCGAGAGAGGACAAGAGACCCAGTACTTC. Translation gives CSARGERGQETQYF.